This record concerns one T cell receptor (beta chain) sequence. Germline V gives CDR1 SGHNT, CDR2 YYREEE (reference sequence). The CDR3 extends over 14 amino acids. V lost 7 bases to trimming and J lost 3 bases; unmatched junction nucleotides: 8. The data belong to a study of CD8 T cells in Susac syndrome. Random hexamers were used to reverse transcribe roughly 0.45 to 1 ug of RNA. A single record per CDR3 protein comes from TCRdb applying MiXCR to the immunoSEQ multiplex PCR reads. Of around 80,000 distinct CDR3 sequences listed, roughly 96% are singletons. The sequence was obtained from a human donor with Susac syndrome. The chain couples TRBV5-4 to TRBJ2-7, with 9 bases matching TRBD2. The specimen sequenced was CD8+ T cells from PBMCs. The CDR3 region has the DNA TGTGCCAGCCAGCTCGGACTAGCGAGCTACGAGCAGTACTTC. Protein: CASQLGLASYEQYF.